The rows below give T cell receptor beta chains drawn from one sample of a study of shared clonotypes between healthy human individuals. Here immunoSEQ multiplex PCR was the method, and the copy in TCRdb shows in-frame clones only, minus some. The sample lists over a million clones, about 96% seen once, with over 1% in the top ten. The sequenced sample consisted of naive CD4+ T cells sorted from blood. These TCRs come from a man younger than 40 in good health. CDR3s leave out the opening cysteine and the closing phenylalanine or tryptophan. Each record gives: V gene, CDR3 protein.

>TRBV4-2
ASSTVGGLEAF
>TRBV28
ASSLSIGGELF
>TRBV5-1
ASSLIPTGGDTQY
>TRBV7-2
ASSLGPRAGDNEKLF
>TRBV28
ASSLASGTYNEQF
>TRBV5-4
ASSPHGRQGLGTEAF
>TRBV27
ASSLLRGENGYT
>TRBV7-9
ASSRSNYEQY
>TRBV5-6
ASSSVFRSSDEQY
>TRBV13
ASSLGRAHTDTQY
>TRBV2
ASSGPGKNIQY
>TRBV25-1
ASSARQGSQY
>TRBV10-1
ASSVPGGYEQY
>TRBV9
ASSGPAGWHGYT
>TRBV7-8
ASSSLLELF
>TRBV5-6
ASSLGTGNT
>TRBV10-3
AISYDRAIILNTEAF
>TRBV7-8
ASSIAGPNTGELF
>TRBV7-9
ASSLVSGARQGDTQY
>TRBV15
ATSSWGGTDSYEQY
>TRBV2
ARGTGGVYGYT
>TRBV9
ASSVVAGTSTDTQY
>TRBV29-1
SVNTLQGSGYT
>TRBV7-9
ASSLGRNNEQF
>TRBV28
ASSMGLAGRLAKNIQY
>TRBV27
ASSRTSGSYEQF
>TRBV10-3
AISGDRGFRETQY
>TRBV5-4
ASSFGGQRGETQY
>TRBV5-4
ASSLRWENTIY
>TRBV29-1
SVANAAGLADGSYNEQF
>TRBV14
ASSQERAQGDGYT
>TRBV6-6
ASLVDPMNTEAF
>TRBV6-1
ASEGHYQETQY
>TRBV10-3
AISEEGSKSYEQY
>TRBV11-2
ASSPTVSGADYGYT
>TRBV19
ASKPDSYNEQF
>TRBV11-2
ASSRGGSSYEQY
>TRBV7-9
ASSFAAGDTQY
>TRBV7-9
ASSSGLYEETQY
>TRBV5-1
ASSVDGLGQGLNQPQH
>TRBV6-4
ASRSSGANVLT
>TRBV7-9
ASSVRRTANYGYT
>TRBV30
AWGLMTPSTDTQY
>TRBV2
ASRGGRDVDEQF